Listed below are T cell receptor beta chains from one sample, sequenced in a study of T cell responses to AZD1222 COVID-19 vaccine. Data came from immunoSEQ multiplex PCR; TCRdb stores just in-frame clones and leaves some out. The sample records about 150,000 clones, 85% to 95% being singletons. The material was peripheral blood, obtained on day 0 of AZD1222 vaccination. The receptors were gathered from an adult in good health. Both conserved end residues are part of each CDR3. Clone size, where shown, is once, few, many, or a class for clones that have expanded.

clone size: -
V gene: TRBV5-4
CDR3 protein: CASTGTGVEAFF

clone size: -
V gene: TRBV15
CDR3 protein: CATSRGQGNEKLFF

clone size: -
V gene: TRBV6-6
CDR3 protein: CASSRQAAPGQSINSPLHF

clone size: -
V gene: TRBV6-4
CDR3 protein: CASSDWDRDQETQYF

clone size: -
V gene: TRBV6-2/TRBV6-3
CDR3 protein: CASSRPPVRAISYEQYF

clone size: -
V gene: TRBV7-9
CDR3 protein: CASGDLISYNEQFF

clone size: -
V gene: TRBV28
CDR3 protein: CASSLYRGRTHGYTF

clone size: -
V gene: TRBV6-6
CDR3 protein: CASSLGGDFVNSPLHF

clone size: -
V gene: TRBV2
CDR3 protein: CASRRTSGGAAGELFF

clone size: -
V gene: TRBV18
CDR3 protein: CASSPPMGVGEQFF

clone size: once
V gene: TRBV27
CDR3 protein: CASSLTQGTYNSPLHF

clone size: -
V gene: TRBV6-4
CDR3 protein: CASSHEGSPLHF

clone size: -
V gene: TRBV10-2
CDR3 protein: CASSEIGGAVTEAFF

clone size: -
V gene: TRBV29-1
CDR3 protein: CSVETDSNYGYTF

clone size: -
V gene: TRBV20-1
CDR3 protein: CSARDTLGYTF